A single sample gave rise to the 26 T cell receptor beta chains below, sequenced in a study of regulatory T cells in long-lasting Graves disease. Construction of TCR beta libraries relied on iRepertoire HTBI primers and on Arm-PCR targeting CDR3 regions. TCRdb fed the multiplex PCR reads into MiXCR, producing one record per CDR3 protein. The sample lists some 370,000 distinct CDR3 sequences, roughly 20% occurring once. The time point was: persistent/refractory GD, antithyroid drugs over 5 years with positive TRAb. Making the TCR library involved RNA that had been extracted from PBMCs. This specimen consisted of peripheral blood mononuclear cells (PBMCs), obtained when the disease was refractory, from a patient treated with antithyroid drugs. These receptors came from a female donor with Graves disease.

V is TRBV15 and J is TRBJ1-5; possible D gene TRBD1, 5 bases. Looked up from germline, CDR1 is LNHNV and CDR2 is YYDKDF (reference sequence). Trimming stripped 5 bases from V and 4 bases from J, with 15 bases between. This CDR3 is 15 amino acids long. CDR3: CATSASGVGNQPQHF. In nucleotides, the CDR3 is TGTGCCACCAGCGCCTCGGGGGTTGGGAATCAGCCCCAGCATTTT. The entire variable domain, with the rest obtained from reference TRBV15 and TRBJ1-5, is as follows: DAMVIQNPRYQVTQFGKPVTLSCSQTLNHNVMYWYQQKSSQAPKLLFHYYDKDFNNEADTPDNFQSRRPNTSFCFLDIRSPGLGDTAMYLCATSASGVGNQPQHFGDGTRLSIL.

This clonotype was observed at least ten times. This chain uses TRBV6-1 with TRBJ2-4; 9 bases line up with TRBD1. The germline V gene has CDR1 MNHNS and CDR2 SASEGT. The trim removed 5 bases at V and 6 bases at J, leaving 2 bases unmatched. CDR3 length: 13 residues. CDR3 nucleotide sequence: TGTGCCAGCAGTCCGGGACAGGGAAACATTCAGTACTTC. It specifies CASSPGQGNIQYF.

The V and J genes are TRBV5-5 and TRBJ2-5; D possibly corresponds to TRBD1 (6 bases). V was cut by 4 bases and J by 2 bases, with 12 bases left in between. The CDR3 runs to 14 residues. The germline CDR1 and CDR2 sequences are SGHKS and YYEKEE (reference sequence). The CDR3, as DNA: TGTGCCAGCAGCCTAGGGACAACGCAAGAGACCCAGTACTTC. This sequence encodes CASSLGTTQETQYF.

This clonotype was seen at least ten times. This chain links TRBV11-2 with TRBJ2-5; no clear D gene. V was cut by 2 bases and J by 0 bases, with 4 bases left in between. Germline V gene sequence: CDR1 SGHAT, CDR2 FQNNGV. The CDR3 extends over 13 amino acids. The CDR3 protein is CASSLIYQETQYF. CDR3 bases: TGTGCCAGCAGCTTAATTTACCAAGAGACCCAGTACTTC.

There are a few counts of this clonotype. The V gene is TRBV7-2, the J gene TRBJ1-5; 9 bases fit TRBD1. The V gene's germline CDR1 is SGHTA and CDR2 FQGNSA. V was pared by 5 bases and J by 12 bases, with 8 bases of the junction left unmatched. CDR3 size: 13 residues. The CDR3: CASSEARTGDQHF. The CDR3 DNA sequence: TGTGCCAGCAGCGAAGCCCGGACAGGGGACCAGCATTTT. The full variable domain, with the rest looked up from reference TRBV7-2 and TRBJ1-5, is GAGVSQSPSNKVTEKGKDVELRCDPISGHTALYWYRQSLGQGLEFLIYFQGNSAPDKSGLPSDRFSAERTGGSVSTLTIQRTQQEDSAVYLCASSEARTGDQHFGDGTRLSIL.

The chain links TRBV12-3 or TRBV12-4 to TRBJ2-1, with 9 bases fitting TRBD2. V lost 4 bases and J lost 6; bases outside the gene matches: 4. This CDR3 contains 14 residues. The CDR3 loop reads CASSSGLAGNEQFF. The CDR3 DNA reads TGTGCCAGCAGTTCGGGACTAGCAGGCAATGAGCAGTTCTTC.

The chain is built from TRBV18 and TRBJ1-2; 10 nucleotides align to TRBD1. Per germline, CDR1 KGHSH and CDR2 LQKENI. The CDR3 is 14 amino acids. V shed 6 bases, J shed 5 bases, and the junction held 6 bases outside the gene matches. The CDR3 bases are TGTGCCAGCTCTCACGGGGACAGGGGATATGGCTACACCTTC. Residues: CASSHGDRGYGYTF.

The chain links TRBV20-1 to TRBJ1-4, with no clear D. The germline V gene encodes CDR1 DFQATT and CDR2 SNEGSKA (reference sequence). The V end was cut by 0 bases, the J end by 3 bases, with 8 bases between. There are 14 residues in the CDR3. The CDR3 DNA follows: TGCAGTGCTAGAGATTCATGGGCTAATGAAAAACTGTTTTTT. Amino acid sequence: CSARDSWANEKLFF.

This clonotype was observed a handful of times. The V gene is TRBV11-1, the J gene TRBJ2-7, with unresolved D. The germline V gene encodes CDR1 SGHAT and CDR2 FQDESV (reference sequence). CDR3 size: 13 residues. V dropped 3 bases and J dropped 6 bases, with 12 bases sitting between them. CDR3 sequence: CASSFGLEAEQYF. CDR3 in DNA: TGTGCCAGCAGCTTCGGTTTGGAAGCCGAGCAGTACTTC.

Only a few counts were recorded for this clonotype. The rearrangement joins TRBV18 to TRBJ2-5; no firm D call. Trimming took 3 bases from V and 2 from J, leaving 19 bases between them. Germline V CDR1 and CDR2: KGHSH, LQKENI. The CDR3 spans 17 residues. The CDR3 region has the DNA TGTGCCAGCTCACCCCTCCCCATCCGTTCCTTACAAGAGACCCAGTACTTC. Its translation: CASSPLPIRSLQETQYF. The full variable domain, rest sourced from reference TRBV18 and TRBJ2-5, is NAGVMQNPRHLVRRRGQEARLRCSPMKGHSHVYWYRQLPEEGLKFMVYLQKENIIDESGMPKERFSAEFPKEGPSILRIQQVVRGDSAAYFCASSPLPIRSLQETQYFGPGTRLLVL.

This clonotype was seen ten or more times. CDR3 loop: CATSPDRGGGYGYTF. CDR3 nucleotide sequence: TGTGCCACCAGCCCGGACAGGGGTGGGGGATATGGCTACACCTTC. This sequence joins TRBV15 and TRBJ1-2, with 9 bases that match TRBD1. CDR1 is LNHNV, CDR2 YYDKDF, per germline (reference sequence). Trimming cost V 5 bases and J 5 bases; bases outside gene matches: 9. This CDR3 contains 15 residues.

This clonotype came up a few times. This sequence joins TRBV20-1 and TRBJ2-6; perhaps TRBD1 as D (5 bases). The germline gives CDR1 DFQATT, CDR2 SNEGSKA (reference sequence). V lost 4 bases to trimming and J lost 1 base, with 5 bases between them. This CDR3 comprises 13 residues. DNA of the CDR3: TGCAGTGCTACAGGGTCTGGGGCCAACGTCCTGACTTTC. Translation: CSATGSGANVLTF.

About this clonotype: This may be a read error: a much more frequent sequence differs by one nucleotide. The chain employs TRBV30 and TRBJ1-2; perhaps TRBD1 as D (5 bases). This CDR3 is 13 amino acids long. Germline V gene sequence: CDR1 GTSNPN, CDR2 SVGIG (reference sequence). V lost 4 bases, J lost 2 bases, and 11 bases lay in between. The CDR3 is CAWINRLNYGYTF. DNA for the CDR3: TGTGCCTGGATTAACAGGTTGAACTATGGCTACACCTTC.

This clonotype was recorded at least ten times. The CDR3 nucleotides read TGTGCCAGCTCACCGATCCCTAGCGGGGCAACCTACGAGCAGTACTTC. Protein: CASSPIPSGATYEQYF. This chain uses TRBV18 with TRBJ2-7; 9 positions agree with TRBD2. CDR3 length equals 16 residues. CDR1 is KGHSH, CDR2 LQKENI, per germline. The junction had 8 bases not matched to a gene; V was cut back by 3 bases and J by 2 bases.

This clonotype came up a few times. The genes are TRBV12-3 or TRBV12-4 and TRBJ2-1; 7 bases match TRBD2. V was clipped by 3 bases and J by 5 bases; unmatched bases: 4. This CDR3 spans 14 amino acids. The CDR3 spells CASSFTGTNNEQFF. The DNA of the CDR3 is TGTGCCAGCAGTTTCACCGGGACTAACAATGAGCAGTTCTTC.

This clonotype turned up a few times. The chain joins TRBV19 to TRBJ2-6, with 10 bases lining up with TRBD1. This CDR3 comprises 18 residues. Losses at the gene ends were 2 bases for V and 6 bases for J; bases not matched to a gene: 10. Germline lookup yields CDR1 LNHDA and CDR2 SQIVND (reference sequence). This chain's CDR3 is CASSILGQGTGLANVLTF. The CDR3 DNA reads as TGTGCCAGTAGTATATTGGGACAGGGGACCGGGTTGGCCAACGTCCTGACTTTC.

This clonotype was recorded at least ten times. The rearrangement joins TRBV27 to TRBJ1-2; D call uncertain. V lost 3 bases and J lost 2, with 7 bases in between. This CDR3 has 13 amino acids. Germline values: CDR1 MNHEY, CDR2 SMNVEV (reference sequence). The CDR3 DNA follows: TGTGCCAGCAGTTTCGGCAGCAACTATGGCTACACCTTC. Translated: CASSFGSNYGYTF.

V and J are TRBV11-1 and TRBJ2-3; 13 nucleotides align to TRBD2. The CDR3 is made up of 17 amino acids. Germline CDR1 reads SGHAT; CDR2 reads FQDESV (reference sequence). Losses at the gene ends were 4 bases for V and 9 bases for J; bases not matched to a gene: 13. The CDR3 is CASSSPVGLAGSETQYF. The DNA for the CDR3 is TGTGCCAGCAGCTCCCCCGTGGGACTAGCGGGATCGGAAACGCAGTATTTT.

This clonotype was seen repeatedly, ten times or more. The chain employs TRBV11-2 and TRBJ2-5; TRBD1 matches at 10 bases. The J segment lost 4 bases and the V segment lost 5 bases, leaving 7 bases of the junction unmatched. This CDR3 spans 15 amino acids. In germline, CDR1 is SGHAT, CDR2 FQNNGV. The CDR3 region is CASSRRQGALETQYF. DNA for the CDR3: TGTGCCAGCAGCCGACGACAGGGGGCTTTAGAGACCCAGTACTTC.

The table lists this clonotype with a few counts. This rearrangement joins TRBV4-2 to TRBJ2-2, with 7 bases matching TRBD2. The CDR3 is 18 residues long. V lost 0 bases to trimming and J lost 3 bases; unmatched junction nucleotides: 10. CDR1 and CDR2 (germline): LGHNA, YNFKEQ. The DNA for the CDR3 is TGTGCCAGCAGCCAAGATTATAGCGGGTCCTATTACACCGGGGAGCTGTTTTTT. Protein: CASSQDYSGSYYTGELFF.

V usage is TRBV7-3 and J usage is TRBJ2-1; 9 bases fit TRBD2. J gave up 2 bases and V 0 bases, and 2 bases lay outside the gene matches. CDR1 SGHTA and CDR2 FQGTGA come from the germline V gene. The CDR3 runs 16 residues. The CDR3 DNA follows: TGTGCCAGCAGCTTAACCGCGGGAGGGACCTACAATGAGCAGTTCTTC. Translating gives CASSLTAGGTYNEQFF.

This clonotype was found many times. CDR3: CASSLSQGGQETQYF. CDR3 nucleotides: TGTGCCAGCAGCTTATCCCAGGGGGGCCAAGAGACCCAGTACTTC. The gene calls are TRBV11-2 and TRBJ2-5, with D perhaps TRBD1 (7 bases). The CDR3 sequence is 15 residues long. CDR1 is SGHAT and CDR2 is FQNNGV in the germline V gene. Trimming pared 2 bases from V and 1 base from J, leaving 11 bases between.

The rearrangement links TRBV6-1 to TRBJ1-2, with D possibly matching TRBD1 (5 bases). Germline assignment: CDR1 MNHNS and CDR2 SASEGT. The CDR3 extends over 13 amino acids. V was trimmed by 6 bases and J by 14 bases, leaving 22 bases between them. CDR3 coding DNA: TGTGCCAGCAGCCACCCCGGGGCCGAAGATCGGACCTTC. It specifies CASSHPGAEDRTF.

V is TRBV4-1 and J is TRBJ2-7; 8 positions match TRBD2. V shed 2 bases, J shed 0 bases, and the junction held 3 bases outside the gene matches. Germline V gene data show CDR1 as MGHRA and CDR2 as YSYEKL. This CDR3 contains 15 residues. CDR3 bases: TGCGCCAGCAGCCAAAGCCTAGCGGGCTCCTACGAGCAGTACTTC. It codes for CASSQSLAGSYEQYF.

With regard to this clonotype: This may come from a read error, since a much larger clone is one base off. The chain joins TRBV3-1 to TRBJ2-7; D is unclear. Germline V CDR1 and CDR2: LGHDT, YNNKEL (reference sequence). The CDR3 has 12 amino acids. Trimming cost V 5 bases and J 0 bases, with 5 bases left between them. In DNA, the CDR3 is TGTGCCAGCAGCTCAGTCTCCTACGAGCAGTACTTC. Translated: CASSSVSYEQYF.

This chain connects TRBV2 to TRBJ1-3; D is uncertain. Trimming took off 3 bases at V and 0 bases at J, with 6 bases between the two ends. The CDR3 length is 14 residues. Germline V lookup: CDR1 SNHLY, CDR2 FYNNEI. The CDR3 DNA follows: TGTGCCAGCAGTGAGGGTGACTCTGGAAACACCATATATTTT. Amino acid sequence: CASSEGDSGNTIYF. Looking up the rest from reference TRBV2 and TRBJ1-3 gives the full variable domain: EPEVTQTPSHQVTQMGQEVILRCVPISNHLYFYWYRQILGQKVEFLVSFYNNEISEKSEIFDDQFSVERPDGSNFTLKIRSTKLEDSAMYFCASSEGDSGNTIYFGEGSWLTVV.